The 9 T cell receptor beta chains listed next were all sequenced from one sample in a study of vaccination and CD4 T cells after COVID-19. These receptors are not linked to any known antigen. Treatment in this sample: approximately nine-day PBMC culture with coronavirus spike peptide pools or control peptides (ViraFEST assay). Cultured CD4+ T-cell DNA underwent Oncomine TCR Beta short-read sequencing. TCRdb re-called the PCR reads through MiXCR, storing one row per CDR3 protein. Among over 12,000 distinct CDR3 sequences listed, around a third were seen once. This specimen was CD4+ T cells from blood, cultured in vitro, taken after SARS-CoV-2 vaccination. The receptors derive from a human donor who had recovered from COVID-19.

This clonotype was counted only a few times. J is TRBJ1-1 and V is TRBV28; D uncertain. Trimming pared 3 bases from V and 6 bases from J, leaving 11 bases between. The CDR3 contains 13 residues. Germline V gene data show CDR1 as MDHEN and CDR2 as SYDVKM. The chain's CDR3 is CASSFQGLAEAFF. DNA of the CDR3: TGTGCCAGCAGTTTTCAAGGTCTGGCTGAAGCTTTCTTT. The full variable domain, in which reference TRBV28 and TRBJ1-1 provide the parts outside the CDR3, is DVKVTQSSRYLVKRTGEKVFLECVQDMDHENMFWYRQDPGLGLRLIYFSYDVKMKEKGDIPEGYSVSREKKERFSLILESASTNQTSMYLCASSFQGLAEAFFGQGTRLTVV.

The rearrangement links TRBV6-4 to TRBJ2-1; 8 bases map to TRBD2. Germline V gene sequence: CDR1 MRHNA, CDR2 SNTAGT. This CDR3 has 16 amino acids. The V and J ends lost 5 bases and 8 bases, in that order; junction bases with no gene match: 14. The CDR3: CASSPLLSGSFYEQFF. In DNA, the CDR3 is TGTGCCAGCAGTCCCCTCTTGAGCGGGAGTTTTTATGAGCAGTTCTTC.

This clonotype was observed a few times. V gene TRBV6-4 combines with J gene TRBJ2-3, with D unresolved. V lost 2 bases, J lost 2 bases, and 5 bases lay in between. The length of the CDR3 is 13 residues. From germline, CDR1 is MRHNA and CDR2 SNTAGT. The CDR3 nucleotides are TGTGCCAGCAGTGACCAAGCCACAGATACGCAGTATTTT. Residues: CASSDQATDTQYF.

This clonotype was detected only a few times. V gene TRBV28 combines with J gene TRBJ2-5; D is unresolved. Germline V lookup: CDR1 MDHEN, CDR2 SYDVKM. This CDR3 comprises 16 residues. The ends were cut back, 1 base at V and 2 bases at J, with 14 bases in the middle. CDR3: CASSLLSGVKQETQYF. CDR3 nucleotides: TGTGCCAGCAGTTTATTGTCAGGAGTTAAGCAAGAGACCCAGTACTTC.

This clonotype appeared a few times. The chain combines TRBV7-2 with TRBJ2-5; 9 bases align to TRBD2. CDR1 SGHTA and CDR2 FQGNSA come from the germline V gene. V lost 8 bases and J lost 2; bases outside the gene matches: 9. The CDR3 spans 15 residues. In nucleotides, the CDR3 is TGTGCCAGCCTTCGTAGCGGGAGTGAACAAGAGACCCAGTACTTC. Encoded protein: CASLRSGSEQETQYF.

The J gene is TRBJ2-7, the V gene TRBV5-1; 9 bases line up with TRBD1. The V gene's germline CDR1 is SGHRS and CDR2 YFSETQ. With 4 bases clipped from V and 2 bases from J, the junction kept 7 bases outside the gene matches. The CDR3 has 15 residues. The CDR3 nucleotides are TGCGCCAGCAGCATTCCCGGGACAGGGCCCTACGAGCAGTACTTC. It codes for CASSIPGTGPYEQYF.

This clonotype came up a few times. CDR3 sequence: CASRNEGGRGRSNGYTF. In DNA, the CDR3 is TGTGCCAGCAGAAATGAAGGGGGTCGGGGTCGGTCCAATGGCTACACCTTC. The chain links TRBV7-2 to TRBJ1-2; TRBD1 might be the D (6 bases). V was trimmed by 6 bases and J by 6 bases, leaving 26 bases between them. This CDR3 contains 17 residues. Germline-derived CDR1 and CDR2 are SGHTA and FQGNSA.

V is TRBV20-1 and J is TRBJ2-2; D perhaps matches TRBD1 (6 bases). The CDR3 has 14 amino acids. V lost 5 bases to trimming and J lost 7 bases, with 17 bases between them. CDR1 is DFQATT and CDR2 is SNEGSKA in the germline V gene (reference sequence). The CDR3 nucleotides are TGCAGTGCTCCCATCTCAGGGGCCCACGGGGAGCTGTTTTTT. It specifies CSAPISGAHGELFF.

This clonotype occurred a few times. The CDR3 spells CASSMDHGGQPEAFF. The CDR3 DNA reads TGTGCCAGTAGTATGGACCATGGAGGTCAACCTGAAGCTTTCTTT. J is TRBJ1-1 and V is TRBV19; D uncertain. Per germline, CDR1 LNHDA and CDR2 SQIVND (reference sequence). The CDR3 runs 15 residues. V was shortened by 3 bases and J by 6 bases, with 17 bases between the two germline ends.